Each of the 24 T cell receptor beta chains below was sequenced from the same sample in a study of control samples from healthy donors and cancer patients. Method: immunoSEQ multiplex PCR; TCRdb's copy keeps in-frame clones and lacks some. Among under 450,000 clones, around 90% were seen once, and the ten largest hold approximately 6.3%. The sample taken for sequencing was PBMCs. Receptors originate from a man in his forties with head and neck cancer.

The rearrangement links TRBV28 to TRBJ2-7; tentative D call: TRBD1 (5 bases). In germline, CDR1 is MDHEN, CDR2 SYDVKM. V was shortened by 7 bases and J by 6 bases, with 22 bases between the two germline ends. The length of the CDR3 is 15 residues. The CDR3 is CASTQTVGRVREQYF. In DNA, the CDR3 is TGTGCCAGCACCCAAACGGTTGGCAGGGTTCGCGAGCAGTACTTC.

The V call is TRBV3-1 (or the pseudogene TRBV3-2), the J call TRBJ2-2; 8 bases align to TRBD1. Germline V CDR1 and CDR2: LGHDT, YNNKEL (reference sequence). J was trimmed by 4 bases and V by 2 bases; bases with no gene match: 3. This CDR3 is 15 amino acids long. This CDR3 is CASSQQGAGTGELFF. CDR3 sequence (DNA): TGTGCCAGCAGCCAACAGGGGGCCGGCACCGGGGAGCTGTTTTTT.

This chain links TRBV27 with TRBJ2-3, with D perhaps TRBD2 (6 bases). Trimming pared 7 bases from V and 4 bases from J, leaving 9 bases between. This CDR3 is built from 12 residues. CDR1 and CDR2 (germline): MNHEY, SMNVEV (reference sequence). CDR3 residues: CASTSSADTQYF. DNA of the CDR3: TGTGCCAGCACCTCTAGCGCAGATACGCAGTATTTT.

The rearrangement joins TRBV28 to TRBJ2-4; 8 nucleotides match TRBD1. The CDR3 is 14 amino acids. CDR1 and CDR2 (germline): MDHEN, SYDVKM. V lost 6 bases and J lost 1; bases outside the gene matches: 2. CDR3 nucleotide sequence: TGTGCCAGCAGCTACAGGGGGGCCAAAAACATTCAGTACTTC. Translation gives CASSYRGAKNIQYF. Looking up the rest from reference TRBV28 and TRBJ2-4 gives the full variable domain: DVKVTQSSRYLVKRTGEKVFLECVQDMDHENMFWYRQDPGLGLRLIYFSYDVKMKEKGDIPEGYSVSREKKERFSLILESASTNQTSMYLCASSYRGAKNIQYFGAGTRLSVL.

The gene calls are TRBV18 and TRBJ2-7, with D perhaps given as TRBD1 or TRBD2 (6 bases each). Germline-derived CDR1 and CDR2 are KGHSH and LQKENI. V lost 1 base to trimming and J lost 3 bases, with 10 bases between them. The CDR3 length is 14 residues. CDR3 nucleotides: TGTGCCAGCTCACCACAGGGGGGCCACTACGAGCAGTACTTC. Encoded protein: CASSPQGGHYEQYF.

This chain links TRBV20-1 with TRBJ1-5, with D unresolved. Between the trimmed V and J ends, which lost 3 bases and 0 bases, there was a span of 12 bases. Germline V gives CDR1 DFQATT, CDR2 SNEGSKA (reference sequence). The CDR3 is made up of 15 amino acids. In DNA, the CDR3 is TGCAGTGCTAGTTCCGGTCATGATAGCAATCAGCCCCAGCATTTT. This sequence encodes CSASSGHDSNQPQHF.

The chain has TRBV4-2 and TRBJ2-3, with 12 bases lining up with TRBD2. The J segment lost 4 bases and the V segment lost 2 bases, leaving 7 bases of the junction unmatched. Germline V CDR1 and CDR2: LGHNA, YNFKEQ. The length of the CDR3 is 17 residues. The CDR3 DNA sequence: TGTGCCAGCAGCCAAAGAGGGGGGACTAGCGGGTCAGATACGCAGTATTTT. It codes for CASSQRGGTSGSDTQYF.

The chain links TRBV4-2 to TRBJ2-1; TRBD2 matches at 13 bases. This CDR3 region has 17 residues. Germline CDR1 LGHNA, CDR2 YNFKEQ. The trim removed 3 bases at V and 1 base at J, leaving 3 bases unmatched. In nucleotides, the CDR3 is TGTGCCAGCAGCCAGGGGACTAGCGGGGTTTCCTACAATGAGCAGTTCTTC. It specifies CASSQGTSGVSYNEQFF.

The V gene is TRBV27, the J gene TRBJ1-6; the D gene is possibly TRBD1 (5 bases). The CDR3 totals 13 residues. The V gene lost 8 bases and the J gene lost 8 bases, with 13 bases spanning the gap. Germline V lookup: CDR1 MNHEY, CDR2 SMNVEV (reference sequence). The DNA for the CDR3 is TGTGCCAGCGGGGAGAGGGGCGATTCACCCCTCCACTTT. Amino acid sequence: CASGERGDSPLHF.

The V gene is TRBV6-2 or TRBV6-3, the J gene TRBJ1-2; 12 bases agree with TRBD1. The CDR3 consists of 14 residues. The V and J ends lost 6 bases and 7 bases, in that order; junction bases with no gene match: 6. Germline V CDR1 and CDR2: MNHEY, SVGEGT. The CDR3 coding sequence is TGTGCCAGCAGCCGTCGGGACAGGGGGCTTGGCTACACCTTC. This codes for CASSRRDRGLGYTF.

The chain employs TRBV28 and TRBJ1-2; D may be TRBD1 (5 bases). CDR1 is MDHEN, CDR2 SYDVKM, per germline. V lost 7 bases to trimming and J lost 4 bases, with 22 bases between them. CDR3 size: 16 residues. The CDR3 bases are TGTGCCAGCACCACCCCGTGGGTAGACAGCCGCTATGGCTACACCTTC. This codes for CASTTPWVDSRYGYTF.

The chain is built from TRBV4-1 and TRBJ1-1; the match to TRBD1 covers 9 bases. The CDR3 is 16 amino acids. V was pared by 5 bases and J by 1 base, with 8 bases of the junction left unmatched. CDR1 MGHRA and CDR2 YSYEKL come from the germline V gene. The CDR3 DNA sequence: TGCGCCAGCAGCTTCCCGGGACAGGGTTCGAACACTGAAGCTTTCTTT. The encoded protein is CASSFPGQGSNTEAFF.

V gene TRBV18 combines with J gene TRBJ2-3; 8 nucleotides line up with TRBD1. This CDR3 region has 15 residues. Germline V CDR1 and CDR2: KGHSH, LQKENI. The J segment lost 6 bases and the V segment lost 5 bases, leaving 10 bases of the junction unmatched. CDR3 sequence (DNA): TGTGCCAGCTCATCGGACAGGGTGGGATCGGATACGCAGTATTTT. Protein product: CASSSDRVGSDTQYF.

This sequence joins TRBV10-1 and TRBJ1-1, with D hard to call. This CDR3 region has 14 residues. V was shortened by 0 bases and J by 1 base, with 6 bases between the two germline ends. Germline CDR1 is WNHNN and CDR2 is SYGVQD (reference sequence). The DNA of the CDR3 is TGCGCCAGCAGTGAGTCAGGCGAGAACACTGAAGCTTTCTTT. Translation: CASSESGENTEAFF.

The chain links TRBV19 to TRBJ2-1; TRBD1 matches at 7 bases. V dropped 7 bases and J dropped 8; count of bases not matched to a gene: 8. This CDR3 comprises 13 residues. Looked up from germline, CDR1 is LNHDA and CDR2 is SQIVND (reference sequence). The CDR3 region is CASTLDRSDEQFF. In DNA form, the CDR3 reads TGTGCCAGTACTCTGGACAGGAGCGATGAGCAGTTCTTC. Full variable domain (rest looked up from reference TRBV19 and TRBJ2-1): DGGITQSPKYLFRKEGQNVTLSCEQNLNHDAMYWYRQDPGQGLRLIYYSQIVNDFQKGDIAEGYSVSREKKESFPLTVTSAQKNPTAFYLCASTLDRSDEQFFGPGTRLTVL.

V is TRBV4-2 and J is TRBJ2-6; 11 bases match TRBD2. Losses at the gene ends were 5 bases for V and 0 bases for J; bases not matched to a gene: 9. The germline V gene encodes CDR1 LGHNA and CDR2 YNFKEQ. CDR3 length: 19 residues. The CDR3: CASSTGTSGTSSGANVLTF. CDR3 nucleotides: TGTGCCAGCAGCACCGGGACTAGCGGTACAAGCTCTGGGGCCAACGTCCTGACTTTC.

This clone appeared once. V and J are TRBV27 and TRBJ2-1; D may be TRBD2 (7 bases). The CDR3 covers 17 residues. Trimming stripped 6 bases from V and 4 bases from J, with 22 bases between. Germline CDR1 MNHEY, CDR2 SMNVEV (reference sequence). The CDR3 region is CASRIRGAGPLYNEQFF. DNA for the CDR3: TGTGCCAGCAGAATCCGGGGGGCAGGACCCCTTTACAATGAGCAGTTCTTC.

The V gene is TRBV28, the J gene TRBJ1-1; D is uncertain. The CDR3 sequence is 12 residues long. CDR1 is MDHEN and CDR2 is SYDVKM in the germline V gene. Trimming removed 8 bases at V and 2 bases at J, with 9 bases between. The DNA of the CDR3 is TGTGCCAGCCCCTATCGAAACACTGAAGCTTTCTTT. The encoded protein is CASPYRNTEAFF.

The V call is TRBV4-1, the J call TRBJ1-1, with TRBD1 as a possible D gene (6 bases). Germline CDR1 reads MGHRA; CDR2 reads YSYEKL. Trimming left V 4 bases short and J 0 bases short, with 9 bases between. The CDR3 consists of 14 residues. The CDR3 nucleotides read TGCGCCAGCAGCCTAACAGGGTTGAACACTGAAGCTTTCTTT. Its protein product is CASSLTGLNTEAFF.

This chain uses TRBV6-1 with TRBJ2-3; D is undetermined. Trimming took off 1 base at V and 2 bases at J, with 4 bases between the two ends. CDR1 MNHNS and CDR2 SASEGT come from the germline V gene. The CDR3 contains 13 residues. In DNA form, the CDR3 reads TGTGCCAGCAGTGAAGGGAACACAGATACGCAGTATTTT. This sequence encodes CASSEGNTDTQYF.

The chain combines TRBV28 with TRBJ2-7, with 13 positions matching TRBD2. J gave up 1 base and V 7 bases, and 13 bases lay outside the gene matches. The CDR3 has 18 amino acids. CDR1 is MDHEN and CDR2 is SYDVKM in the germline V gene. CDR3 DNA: TGTGCCAGCACCGGGACTAGCGGGACTATAACGGGATCCTACGAGCAGTACTTC. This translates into CASTGTSGTITGSYEQYF.

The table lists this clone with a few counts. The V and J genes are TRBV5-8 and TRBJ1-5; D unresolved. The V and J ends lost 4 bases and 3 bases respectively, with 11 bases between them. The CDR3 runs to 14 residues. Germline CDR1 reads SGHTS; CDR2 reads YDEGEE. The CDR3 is CASSPGGNNQPQHF. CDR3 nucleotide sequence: TGTGCCAGCAGCCCAGGAGGGAACAATCAGCCCCAGCATTTT.

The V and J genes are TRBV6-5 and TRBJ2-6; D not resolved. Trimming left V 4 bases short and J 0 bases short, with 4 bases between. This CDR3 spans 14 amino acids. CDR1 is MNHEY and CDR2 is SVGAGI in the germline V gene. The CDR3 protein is CASSSLSGANVLTF. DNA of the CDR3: TGTGCCAGCAGTTCACTCTCTGGGGCCAACGTCCTGACTTTC.

CDR3 sequence (DNA): TGTGCCAGCAGTTACTCAGAATCTAAAACAGGCTACGAGCAGTACTTC. It yields the protein CASSYSESKTGYEQYF. This chain links TRBV6-6 with TRBJ2-7; tentative D call: TRBD1 (5 bases). This CDR3 contains 16 residues. Trimming shortened V by 0 bases and J by 3 bases, and 15 bases separated the two germline ends. The germline V gene has CDR1 MNHNY and CDR2 SVGAGI (reference sequence).